This T cell receptor (beta chain) was documented in a study of blood T cell repertoires in COVID-19. Background on the study: Donors in the United States, Italy and Spain gave samples during acute or convalescent COVID-19. PBMCs, B-cell-depleted T cells, or T cells provided the cDNA or gDNA that made up the material.

Source study methods: From reference gene primer amplification, estimates of nucleated cell counts were derived. Clones were sequenced by immunoSEQ multiplex PCR, and TCRdb holds only the in-frame ones, with some missing. The D gene and trimming were derived from the DNA, and the V and J assignments and clone size from that table. Counted here are roughly 150,000 clones, around 88% occurring once; the ten biggest clones make up roughly 19%. The germline V gene has CDR1 MNHNY and CDR2 SVGAGI (reference sequence). This CDR3 is built from 12 residues. V was shortened by 10 bases and J by 8 bases, with 17 bases between the two germline ends.

The V and J genes are TRBV6-6 and TRBJ1-1, with D possibly TRBD1 on 5 matching bases. This TCR was recovered from a woman in her seventies who had recovered from COVID-19. Specimen: peripheral blood. The CDR3 DNA sequence: TGTGCCACCCAAAGGGGATTTTCCGAAGCTTTCTTT. Its protein product is CATQRGFSEAFF.